The 29 T cell receptor beta chains reported below all come from one sample, sequenced in a study of T cell responses to AZD1222 COVID-19 vaccine. Measured with immunoSEQ multiplex PCR; TCRdb has only the in-frame clones, and not every one. The sample includes around 140,000 clones, 90% to 95% of them seen just once. Sequenced here: peripheral blood, sampled 28 days after the second AZD1222 dose. The receptors shown here come from an adult who received the AZD1222 COVID-19 vaccine.

This rearrangement joins TRBV11-2 to TRBJ1-3, with a tentative D call TRBD1 (6 bases). This CDR3 is 15 amino acids long. V shed 3 bases and J shed 2 bases, with 11 bases lying between them. The germline V gene encodes CDR1 SGHAT and CDR2 FQNNGV. CDR3 region: CASSFPTGTGNTIYF. Written as DNA, the CDR3 is TGTGCCAGCAGCTTCCCCACAGGGACTGGAAACACCATATATTTT.

The chain has TRBV10-3 and TRBJ2-2; 8 nucleotides agree with TRBD1. Germline V gene sequence: CDR1 ENHRY, CDR2 SYGVKD. V lost 4 bases, J lost 5 bases, and 3 bases stayed unmatched. This CDR3 region has 14 residues. CDR3 sequence (DNA): TGTGCCATCAGTGTGGACAGGGTAACCGGGGAGCTGTTTTTT. Its protein product is CAISVDRVTGELFF.

This clone appeared a few times. This specimen includes other DNA sequences encoding the same CDR3. V usage is TRBV20-1 and J usage is TRBJ2-5; no clear D. The germline CDR1 and CDR2 sequences are DFQATT and SNEGSKA (reference sequence). Trimming shortened V by 5 bases and J by 2 bases, and 6 bases separated the two germline ends. This CDR3 has 11 residues. The CDR3 DNA sequence: TGCAGTGCTCAGCATCAAGAGACCCAGTACTTC. Amino acid sequence: CSAQHQETQYF.

This chain links TRBV27 with TRBJ1-4; 9 bases agree with TRBD1. This CDR3 is built from 15 residues. The J segment lost 8 bases and the V segment lost 5 bases, leaving 9 bases of the junction unmatched. Germline V CDR1 and CDR2: MNHEY, SMNVEV (reference sequence). The CDR3 loop reads CASSLYRGQEEKLFF. In nucleotides, the CDR3 is TGTGCCAGCAGTCTCTACAGGGGGCAAGAGGAAAAACTGTTTTTT. Looking up the rest from reference TRBV27 and TRBJ1-4 gives the full variable domain: EAQVTQNPRYLITVTGKKLTVTCSQNMNHEYMSWYRQDPGLGLRQIYYSMNVEVTDKGDVPEGYKVSRKEKRNFPLILESPSPNQTSLYFCASSLYRGQEEKLFFGSGTQLSVL.

This clone has just one count. This chain connects TRBV11-2 to TRBJ1-2; D unresolved. V shed 5 bases and J shed 3 bases, with 13 bases lying between them. CDR1 SGHAT and CDR2 FQNNGV come from the germline V gene. The CDR3 extends over 14 amino acids. CDR3 nucleotide sequence: TGTGCCAGCAGCCCATTCAGTCGGGACTATGGCTACACCTTC. This encodes CASSPFSRDYGYTF.

The CDR3 coding sequence is TGTGCCAGCAGCCTTACACCGGGGACAGGTTTATACGAGCAGTACTTC. Its protein product is CASSLTPGTGLYEQYF. This chain links TRBV7-9 with TRBJ2-7; TRBD1 matches 8 bases. The CDR3 has 16 residues. Germline V gene data show CDR1 as SEHNR and CDR2 as FQNEAQ (reference sequence). With V trimmed by 5 bases and J by 4 bases, 13 bases remained unmatched. The full variable domain, in which reference TRBV7-9 and TRBJ2-7 provide the parts outside the CDR3, is DTGVSQNPRHKITKRGQNVTFRCDPISEHNRLYWYRQTLGQGPEFLTYFQNEAQLEKSRLLSDRFSAERPKGSFSTLEIQRTEQGDSAMYLCASSLTPGTGLYEQYFGPGTRLTVT.

This clone was picked up one time. The chain recombines TRBV6-4 with TRBJ1-1; a weak D match, TRBD1 (5 bases). Germline V gene data show CDR1 as MRHNA and CDR2 as SNTAGT. V was clipped by 6 bases and J by 1 base, with 12 bases between them. CDR3 size: 14 residues. The CDR3 DNA reads as TGTGCCAGCAGCGCCTCCGGGGGGAACACTGAAGCTTTCTTT. Its translation: CASSASGGNTEAFF.

The chain is built from TRBV10-3 and TRBJ1-2; no firm D call. The CDR3 is 13 amino acids. The germline CDR1 and CDR2 sequences are ENHRY and SYGVKD. The V gene lost 0 bases and the J gene lost 5 bases, with 7 bases spanning the gap. The CDR3, as DNA: TGTGCCATCAGTGAGTCGACATCGTATGGCTACACCTTC. As protein: CAISESTSYGYTF.

DNA for the CDR3: TGTGCCACCAGCAGAGAGGCTGACACCACCTACGAGCAGTACTTC. Encoded protein: CATSREADTTYEQYF. The chain carries TRBV15 and TRBJ2-7; D unclear. Trimming removed 0 bases from V and 2 bases from J, with 11 bases in between. This CDR3 is built from 15 residues. Germline CDR1 reads LNHNV; CDR2 reads YYDKDF (reference sequence).

The J gene is TRBJ1-4, the V gene TRBV7-9; 7 bases are a match to TRBD1. CDR3 size: 16 residues. Germline CDR1 SEHNR, CDR2 FQNEAQ (reference sequence). V lost 5 bases and J lost 2; bases outside the gene matches: 8. In nucleotides, the CDR3 is TGTGCCAGCAGCCCCCAGGGGGATTGGACTAATGAAAAACTGTTTTTT. Translating it yields CASSPQGDWTNEKLFF.

The V and J genes are TRBV28 and TRBJ1-2; maybe TRBD1 (5 bases). V was pared by 6 bases and J by 5 bases, with 19 bases between. Germline V lookup: CDR1 MDHEN, CDR2 SYDVKM. The CDR3 has 15 residues. The CDR3 spells CASSPGGGNRYGYTF. The CDR3 nucleotides read TGTGCCAGCAGCCCCGGGGGAGGGAATCGGTATGGCTACACCTTC.

The chain carries TRBV7-9 and TRBJ2-5, with D unclear. This CDR3 has 15 residues. Germline loops: CDR1 SEHNR, CDR2 FQNEAQ (reference sequence). Between the trimmed V and J ends, which lost 1 base and 2 bases, there was a span of 11 bases. The CDR3 sequence is CASSLVGPTQETQYF. Written as DNA, the CDR3 is TGTGCCAGCAGCTTAGTTGGCCCCACGCAAGAGACCCAGTACTTC.

The sample holds one count of this clone. The J gene is TRBJ1-2, the V gene TRBV19; perhaps TRBD1 as D (5 bases). Deletions cut 1 base from V and 8 bases from J, with 20 bases between. Germline V lookup: CDR1 LNHDA, CDR2 SQIVND (reference sequence). CDR3 size: 16 residues. The CDR3 coding sequence is TGTGCCAGTAGTATAGTGGGGGACGGAAACCTATCCGGCTACACCTTC. Residues: CASSIVGDGNLSGYTF.

This chain joins TRBV11-3 and TRBJ1-3; the D is unclear. CDR3 size: 14 residues. Deletions cut 1 base from V and 4 bases from J, with 8 bases between. From germline, CDR1 is SGHNT and CDR2 YENEEA. CDR3 DNA: TGTGCCAGCAGCTTAGGTACGGAAGGAAACACCATATATTTT. Translation: CASSLGTEGNTIYF.

This clone has a single count. The chain links TRBV6-6 to TRBJ1-1; maybe TRBD1 (6 bases). CDR3 length: 14 residues. The germline V gene encodes CDR1 MNHNY and CDR2 SVGAGI (reference sequence). V was clipped by 4 bases and J by 3 bases, with 12 bases between them. The CDR3 loop reads CASSFPEGDTEAFF. The DNA of the CDR3 is TGTGCCAGCAGTTTCCCCGAGGGGGACACTGAAGCTTTCTTT.

The chain carries TRBV5-1 and TRBJ2-5; TRBD2 matches at 13 bases. J was trimmed by 5 bases and V by 0 bases; bases with no gene match: 4. The germline CDR1 and CDR2 sequences are SGHRS and YFSETQ. CDR3 size: 16 residues. The CDR3 DNA sequence: TGCGCCAGCAGCTTGGAAGGGACTAGCGGGATTGAGACCCAGTACTTC. It codes for CASSLEGTSGIETQYF.

V is TRBV2 and J is TRBJ2-2; 10 bases agree with TRBD2. Germline V gene sequence: CDR1 SNHLY, CDR2 FYNNEI. V lost 6 bases to trimming and J lost 5 bases; unmatched junction nucleotides: 9. CDR3 length: 16 amino acids. CDR3 DNA: TGTGCCAGCAGGGTAACTAGCGGGATTAGGACCGGGGAGCTGTTTTTT. It specifies CASRVTSGIRTGELFF.

The V gene is TRBV2, the J gene TRBJ2-1, with 7 positions matching TRBD2. The CDR3 covers 15 residues. J gave up 2 bases and V 5 bases, and 6 bases lay outside the gene matches. Germline V lookup: CDR1 SNHLY, CDR2 FYNNEI. In DNA form, the CDR3 reads TGTGCCAGCAGTACGGGACTACCTACCTACAATGAGCAGTTCTTC. This sequence encodes CASSTGLPTYNEQFF.

The rearrangement uses TRBV9 and TRBJ1-1; possible D gene TRBD1, 5 bases. The CDR3 is 14 amino acids. V gave up 0 bases and J gave up 7 bases, with 13 bases separating them. In germline, CDR1 is SGDLS, CDR2 YYNGEE. The CDR3 nucleotides are TGTGCCAGCAGCGTAGGGTTCCGCGACAGTGAAGCTTTCTTT. It specifies CASSVGFRDSEAFF.

V and J are TRBV18 and TRBJ1-1; TRBD1 might be the D (5 bases). V shed 6 bases and J shed 9 bases, with 17 bases lying between them. There are 13 residues in the CDR3. In germline, CDR1 is KGHSH, CDR2 LQKENI. The CDR3 nucleotides are TGTGCCAGCTCCCCCGAGGGGTTTAAAAAAGCTTTCTTT. The encoded protein is CASSPEGFKKAFF.

The chain has TRBV27 and TRBJ1-5; D is unclear. This CDR3 contains 16 residues. Germline V gene data show CDR1 as MNHEY and CDR2 as SMNVEV (reference sequence). V was clipped by 6 bases and J by 0 bases, with 15 bases between them. CDR3 sequence (DNA): TGTGCCAGCAGCCGGACCCAGCTTGGTAGCAATCAGCCCCAGCATTTT. This codes for CASSRTQLGSNQPQHF.

V usage is TRBV3-1 (or the pseudogene TRBV3-2) and J usage is TRBJ1-2, with D possibly matching TRBD1 (5 bases). Between the trimmed V and J ends, which lost 4 bases and 4 bases, there was a span of 16 bases. The CDR3 sequence is 15 residues long. CDR1 is LGHDT and CDR2 is YNNKEL in the germline V gene (reference sequence). In DNA, the CDR3 is TGTGCCAGCAGCCCGACCTTCGGGGCTATCTATGGCTACACCTTC. Protein sequence: CASSPTFGAIYGYTF.

The chain is built from TRBV5-6 and TRBJ1-2, with 7 bases identical to TRBD1. V lost 2 bases, J lost 6 bases, and 4 bases stayed unmatched. The CDR3 is 13 residues long. The germline gives CDR1 SGHDT, CDR2 YYEEEE. CDR3 sequence: CASSLRQGDGYTF. The CDR3 nucleotides read TGTGCCAGCAGCTTACGGCAGGGGGATGGCTACACCTTC.

J is TRBJ1-2 and V is TRBV18; D not certain. Germline CDR1 and CDR2: KGHSH and LQKENI. The CDR3 is made up of 14 amino acids. The V end was cut by 6 bases, the J end by 3 bases, with 14 bases between. The CDR3 loop is CASSDQQHDYGYTF. DNA of the CDR3: TGTGCCAGCTCTGACCAGCAGCATGACTATGGCTACACCTTC.

The chain links TRBV5-1 to TRBJ2-7; 7 nucleotides match TRBD2. Germline V gene sequence: CDR1 SGHRS, CDR2 YFSETQ. With V trimmed by 5 bases and J by 5 bases, 13 bases remained unmatched. This CDR3 has 15 residues. Written as DNA, the CDR3 is TGCGCCAGCAGAGACTACCCGGGACTAAGGAACGAGCAGTACTTC. This codes for CASRDYPGLRNEQYF.

The J gene is TRBJ2-6, the V gene TRBV4-1; TRBD1 matches at 10 bases. This CDR3 region has 18 residues. The junction had 9 bases not matched to a gene; V was cut back by 4 bases and J by 3 bases. Looked up from germline, CDR1 is MGHRA and CDR2 is YSYEKL. The CDR3 region is CASSRGDRGSGGANVLTF. The DNA of the CDR3 is TGCGCCAGCAGCCGTGGGGACAGGGGTTCAGGTGGGGCCAACGTCCTGACTTTC.

This clone was observed once. The chain uses TRBV11-2 and TRBJ2-1; D tentatively fits TRBD1 or TRBD2 (6 bases each). This CDR3 is built from 15 residues. Trimming removed 4 bases at V and 2 bases at J, with 12 bases between. Per the germline V gene, CDR1 is SGHAT and CDR2 is FQNNGV. Here the CDR3 reads CASSSLGGPYNEQFF. DNA for the CDR3: TGTGCCAGCAGCTCGCTGGGGGGCCCCTACAATGAGCAGTTCTTC.

CDR3 nucleotide sequence: TGTGCCAGCAGCGTAGAGGGGCGCTCTAGCACAGATACGCAGTATTTT. The encoded protein is CASSVEGRSSTDTQYF. The chain couples TRBV9 to TRBJ2-3, with D maybe TRBD1 (5 bases). Germline-derived CDR1 and CDR2 are SGDLS and YYNGEE. Trimming stripped 0 bases from V and 0 bases from J, with 11 bases between. This CDR3 contains 16 residues.

The chain is built from TRBV28 and TRBJ2-2; 11 bases match TRBD2. The ends lost 4 bases at V and 5 bases at J; junction bases unmatched: 3. The CDR3 runs 15 residues. From germline, CDR1 is MDHEN and CDR2 SYDVKM. CDR3 loop: CASSYPSGGTGELFF. CDR3 DNA: TGTGCCAGCAGTTACCCTAGCGGGGGGACCGGGGAGCTGTTTTTT.